Below, 12 T cell receptor beta chains from the same sample are listed, as sequenced in a study of radiation and T cells in renal cell carcinoma. The time point: baseline pretreatment blood. The treatment was: 15 Gy SBRT to primary tumor, nephrectomy 4 weeks later. Here immunoSEQ multiplex PCR was the method, and the copy in TCRdb shows in-frame clones only, minus some. Of about 140,000 clones listed, over 80% are singletons. This specimen consisted of blood, obtained from a patient whose treatment included radiotherapy and nephrectomy. Receptors were obtained from a woman between 45 and 65 years old with renal cell carcinoma.

The chain uses TRBV30 and TRBJ2-7; D uncertain. The CDR3 loop spans 14 amino acids. The V end lost 0 bases, the J end lost 0 bases, and 9 bases lay between the germline ends. The germline V gene has CDR1 GTSNPN and CDR2 SVGIG (reference sequence). The CDR3 DNA reads TGTGCCTGGAGTGTAAACAGTCGCTCCTACGAGCAGTACTTC. It codes for CAWSVNSRSYEQYF.

V gene TRBV2 combines with J gene TRBJ2-7, with TRBD2 matching 14 bases. CDR3 length equals 15 residues. J gave up 3 bases and V 5 bases, and 3 bases lay outside the gene matches. CDR1 is SNHLY, CDR2 FYNNEI, per germline. DNA of the CDR3: TGTGCCAGCAGTAGGACTAGCGGGGGGAACTACGAGCAGTACTTC. Translating gives CASSRTSGGNYEQYF.

The chain is built from TRBV13 and TRBJ1-2; 12 positions agree with TRBD1. Germline values: CDR1 PRHDT, CDR2 FYEKMQ (reference sequence). The CDR3 consists of 15 residues. The V gene end was trimmed by 0 bases and the J gene end by 4 bases; junction bases not matched to a gene: 0. The CDR3 sequence is CASSLGGQGAYGYTF. DNA of the CDR3: TGTGCCAGCAGCTTAGGGGGACAGGGGGCCTATGGCTACACCTTC.

The chain combines TRBV5-1 with TRBJ2-5; possible D gene TRBD1, 5 bases. There are 14 residues in the CDR3. Trimming removed 1 base from V and 4 bases from J, with 11 bases in between. The germline V gene has CDR1 SGHRS and CDR2 YFSETQ. The CDR3 DNA sequence: TGCGCCAGCAGCTTGACAGGCATTGGAGAGACCCAGTACTTC. Residues: CASSLTGIGETQYF.

The chain employs TRBV30 and TRBJ2-7; D is perhaps TRBD1 or TRBD2 (5 bases each). This CDR3 is built from 12 residues. Deletions cut 5 bases from V and 2 bases from J, with 10 bases between. Germline V lookup: CDR1 GTSNPN, CDR2 SVGIG (reference sequence). This chain's CDR3 is CAWARGPYEQYF. Here the CDR3 DNA reads TGTGCCTGGGCACGGGGCCCCTACGAGCAGTACTTC.

This clone turned up a few times. The J gene is TRBJ1-2, the V gene TRBV10-3, with D perhaps matching TRBD1 (5 bases). From germline, CDR1 is ENHRY and CDR2 SYGVKD. CDR3 size: 12 residues. Trimming stripped 4 bases from V and 7 bases from J, with 10 bases between. The CDR3 loop is CAISAWDSGYTF. CDR3 DNA: TGTGCCATCAGTGCCTGGGACTCTGGCTACACCTTC.

The chain joins TRBV19 to TRBJ1-2; 7 positions match TRBD1. Germline V gene sequence: CDR1 LNHDA, CDR2 SQIVND (reference sequence). CDR3 length equals 15 residues. V shed 7 bases and J 8 bases; nucleotides not matched to a gene: 16. CDR3: CASTGLNRGAPGYTF. In DNA, the CDR3 is TGTGCCAGTACCGGACTGAACAGGGGCGCCCCAGGCTACACCTTC.

The V gene is TRBV5-1, the J gene TRBJ1-6; D unclear. The CDR3 consists of 15 residues. V shed 0 bases and J shed 13 bases, with 17 bases lying between them. CDR1 is SGHRS, CDR2 YFSETQ, per germline. In DNA, the CDR3 is TGCGCCAGCAGCTTGGCCAAACAGCCCTTGTTCCCCCTCCACTTT. Translated: CASSLAKQPLFPLHF.

This clone was seen just once. The genes are TRBV9 and TRBJ2-3; perhaps TRBD1 as D (5 bases). CDR1 is SGDLS, CDR2 YYNGEE, per germline. This CDR3 comprises 16 residues. The V end lost 2 bases, the J end lost 2 bases, and 15 bases lay between the germline ends. The CDR3 sequence: CASSVPDSPDTDTQYF. The DNA of the CDR3 is TGTGCCAGCAGCGTGCCCGACAGCCCAGACACAGATACGCAGTATTTT.

This rearrangement joins TRBV4-3 to TRBJ2-7, with D uncertain. Germline V gene sequence: CDR1 LGHNA, CDR2 YSLEER. The CDR3 is 14 amino acids. V was pared by 3 bases and J by 3 bases, with 12 bases between. The CDR3: CASSQGWQSYEQYF. In DNA, the CDR3 is TGCGCCAGCAGCCAGGGTTGGCAGAGCTACGAGCAGTACTTC.

The chain links TRBV10-2 to TRBJ2-7; 10 bases map to TRBD1. Germline V lookup: CDR1 WSHSY, CDR2 SAAADI. The CDR3 contains 13 residues. V was clipped by 5 bases and J by 10 bases; unmatched bases: 8. The CDR3 loop reads CASSRETGGGQYF. In DNA form, the CDR3 reads TGCGCCAGCAGTAGGGAGACAGGGGGCGGCCAGTACTTC.

Details on this clone: The sample carries other DNA sequences with the same CDR3. This chain joins TRBV4-2 and TRBJ2-5; D remains ambiguous. Looked up from germline, CDR1 is LGHNA and CDR2 is YNFKEQ. V lost 3 bases and J 4 bases, leaving 21 bases between the germline ends. The CDR3 runs 17 residues. CDR3 loop: CASSQSFSGSRSETQYF. In DNA, the CDR3 is TGTGCCAGCAGCCAGTCTTTCTCAGGATCACGGTCAGAGACCCAGTACTTC.